What follows are 30 T cell receptor beta chains derived from one specimen sequenced in a study of a mutant IDH1 vaccine in newly diagnosed glioma. For these receptors, no antigen is known. TCRdb keeps only in-frame clones here, not all; method: immunoSEQ multiplex PCR. The sample has under 55,000 clones; roughly 91% are singletons. Documented time point: week 11, during vaccination. Every vaccination contained 300 ug of the mutant IDH1 20-mer peptide and was paired with topical imiquimod. The input for sequencing was PBMCs, taken from a glioma patient whose treatment included an IDH1 peptide vaccine. The source of these receptors is a middle-aged man with glioma.

The chain uses TRBV5-5 and TRBJ2-3; D perhaps matches TRBD2 (5 bases). This CDR3 is built from 17 residues. V lost 0 bases to trimming and J lost 4 bases, with 18 bases between them. CDR1 is SGHKS and CDR2 is YYEKEE in the germline V gene (reference sequence). CDR3 DNA sequence: TGTGCCAGCAGCTTGGGCCTACTAGTCATAGGCGCAGATACGCAGTATTTT. This gives the protein CASSLGLLVIGADTQYF.

This clone showed up just once. The chain has TRBV19 and TRBJ1-5; D is unclear. This CDR3 has 16 residues. Trimming removed 3 bases from V and 7 bases from J, with 19 bases in between. Germline CDR1 is LNHDA and CDR2 is SQIVND (reference sequence). Here the CDR3 DNA reads TGTGCCAGTAGTATCCTACTGGTCCGGGTCGGCCAGCCCCAGCATTTT. It is translated as CASSILLVRVGQPQHF.

This clone was seen a single time. The chain employs TRBV19 and TRBJ2-6; the D is unclear. V was clipped by 5 bases and J by 0 bases, with 11 bases between them. This CDR3 has 16 amino acids. Germline V gene lookup returns CDR1 LNHDA and CDR2 SQIVND (reference sequence). The DNA of the CDR3 is TGTGCCAGTAGTTTCGGACGCTACTCTGGGGCCAACGTCCTGACTTTC. Translation: CASSFGRYSGANVLTF. Together with reference TRBV19 and TRBJ2-6, the CDR3 gives the full variable domain: DGGITQSPKYLFRKEGQNVTLSCEQNLNHDAMYWYRQDPGQGLRLIYYSQIVNDFQKGDIAEGYSVSREKKESFPLTVTSAQKNPTAFYLCASSFGRYSGANVLTFGAGSRLTVL.

The chain is built from TRBV10-1 and TRBJ2-5; D might be TRBD2 (5 bases). This CDR3 is built from 12 residues. With 10 bases removed from V and 7 bases from J, the gap between germline ends came to 16 bases. The germline gives CDR1 WNHNN, CDR2 SYGVQD (reference sequence). In DNA form, the CDR3 reads TGCGCCATTCTGAGGTCCCGGGGGACCCAGTACTTC. Translated: CAILRSRGTQYF.

This CDR3 is CASSRDQNEKLFF. The CDR3 DNA is TGTGCCAGCAGCCGGGATCAAAATGAAAAACTGTTTTTT. The chain joins TRBV6-4 to TRBJ1-4; no reliable D call. Germline values: CDR1 MRHNA, CDR2 SNTAGT. The CDR3 totals 13 residues. Between the trimmed V and J ends, which lost 6 bases and 5 bases, there was a span of 10 bases.

This rearrangement joins TRBV10-3 to TRBJ1-1; D unresolved. Deletions cut 0 bases from V and 5 bases from J, with 4 bases between. The CDR3 loop spans 12 amino acids. Looked up from germline, CDR1 is ENHRY and CDR2 is SYGVKD. The CDR3 loop is CAISESPTEAFF. CDR3 DNA sequence: TGTGCCATCAGTGAGTCCCCGACTGAAGCTTTCTTT.

V usage is TRBV9 and J usage is TRBJ2-7, with D perhaps matching TRBD2 (6 bases). The CDR3 runs to 13 residues. Trimming shortened V by 2 bases and J by 2 bases, and 8 bases separated the two germline ends. Germline V gene lookup returns CDR1 SGDLS and CDR2 YYNGEE. CDR3 amino acids: CASSVAGPYEQYF. Written as DNA, the CDR3 is TGTGCCAGCAGCGTGGCGGGGCCCTACGAGCAGTACTTC.

The chain combines TRBV27 with TRBJ1-1; 9 nucleotides line up with TRBD1. The CDR3 spans 16 residues. The V gene's germline CDR1 is MNHEY and CDR2 SMNVEV (reference sequence). V lost 3 bases to trimming and J lost 1 base; unmatched junction nucleotides: 6. CDR3 sequence (DNA): TGTGCCAGCAGTTTGAGACAGGGGGTTGCGAACACTGAAGCTTTCTTT. It codes for CASSLRQGVANTEAFF.

This chain joins TRBV9 and TRBJ1-4; maybe TRBD1 (5 bases). V shed 0 bases and J shed 0 bases, with 6 bases lying between them. Germline V gives CDR1 SGDLS, CDR2 YYNGEE. The CDR3 spans 15 residues. This CDR3 is CASSVGGATNEKLFF. In DNA form, the CDR3 reads TGTGCCAGCAGCGTAGGGGGGGCAACTAATGAAAAACTGTTTTTT.

The DNA for the CDR3 is TGTGCCAGCAGCTTAGACAGGGGGCACTATGGCTACACCTTC. Protein product: CASSLDRGHYGYTF. The chain is built from TRBV7-9 and TRBJ1-2, with 9 bases lining up with TRBD1. This CDR3 region has 14 residues. V shed 1 base, J shed 3 bases, and the junction held 0 bases outside the gene matches. The germline gives CDR1 SEHNR, CDR2 FQNEAQ (reference sequence).

The V gene is TRBV30, the J gene TRBJ2-7, with D unclear. The germline V and J ends were trimmed by 7 bases and 0 bases, with 13 bases remaining between them. This CDR3 is 13 amino acids long. Per germline, CDR1 GTSNPN and CDR2 SVGIG (reference sequence). The CDR3 protein is CASGFGSSYEQYF. CDR3 DNA: TGTGCCTCGGGTTTCGGCAGCTCCTACGAGCAGTACTTC. Combining the CDR3 with reference TRBV30 and TRBJ2-7 gives the whole variable domain SQTIHQWPATLVQPVGSPLSLECTVEGTSNPNLYWYRQAAGRGLQLLFYSVGIGQISSEVPQNLSASRPQDRQFILSSKKLLLSDSGFYLCASGFGSSYEQYFGPGTRLTVT.

The chain joins TRBV5-1 to TRBJ2-6; TRBD1 matches at 7 bases. The J segment lost 0 bases and the V segment lost 4 bases, leaving 4 bases of the junction unmatched. This CDR3 has 16 amino acids. Germline V gene sequence: CDR1 SGHRS, CDR2 YFSETQ. The CDR3 coding sequence is TGCGCCAGCAGCCGGGACAGCTACTCTGGGGCCAACGTCCTGACTTTC. Translation gives CASSRDSYSGANVLTF.

The V gene is TRBV29-1, the J gene TRBJ2-3; D tentatively fits TRBD1 or TRBD2 (5 bases each). CDR1 SQVTM and CDR2 ANQGSEA come from the germline V gene. Trimming cost V 6 bases and J 10 bases, with 11 bases left between them. CDR3 length: 10 amino acids. The CDR3 sequence: CSVWDGSQYF. The CDR3 DNA reads TGCAGCGTATGGGACGGTTCGCAGTATTTT.

The rearrangement uses TRBV2 and TRBJ1-2; the match to TRBD1 covers 8 bases. V gave up 5 bases and J gave up 6 bases; unmatched junction bases: 5. CDR1 and CDR2 from the germline V gene are SNHLY and FYNNEI. CDR3 length: 13 residues. The CDR3 reads CASSPRTGNGYTF. The CDR3 DNA reads as TGTGCCAGCAGTCCCCGGACAGGGAATGGCTACACCTTC.

This chain connects TRBV5-1 to TRBJ2-1; D uncertain. This CDR3 has 17 residues. Trimming shortened V by 1 base and J by 7 bases, and 21 bases separated the two germline ends. CDR1 is SGHRS, CDR2 YFSETQ, per germline. CDR3 DNA sequence: TGCGCCAGCAGCTTGAGTTCGTTGGCCCTTGACGGGAATGAGCAGTTCTTC. This translates into CASSLSSLALDGNEQFF.

This chain links TRBV6-1 with TRBJ1-4; D possibly corresponds to TRBD1 (6 bases). Germline assignment: CDR1 MNHNS and CDR2 SASEGT. Trimming stripped 8 bases from V and 2 bases from J, with 12 bases between. This CDR3 has 14 residues. CDR3 nucleotides: TGTGCCAGCCACACTACAGGGACTAATGAAAAACTGTTTTTT. This encodes CASHTTGTNEKLFF.

This clone has just one count. V is TRBV5-6 and J is TRBJ1-4, with 7 positions matching TRBD1. The CDR3 runs 17 residues. J was trimmed by 5 bases and V by 4 bases; bases with no gene match: 14. The germline CDR1 and CDR2 sequences are SGHDT and YYEEEE. The CDR3 region has the DNA TGTGCCAGCAGCAATTGGGCGACAGGGTCGGAGAATGAAAAACTGTTTTTT. It encodes CASSNWATGSENEKLFF. Using reference TRBV5-6 and TRBJ1-4 for the parts outside the CDR3, the full variable domain is DAGVTQSPTHLIKTRGQQVTLRCSPKSGHDTVSWYQQALGQGPQFIFQYYEEEERQRGNFPDRFSGHQFPNYSSELNVNALLLGDSALYLCASSNWATGSENEKLFFGSGTQLSVL.

In this sample, this clone turned up once. The junction shows a germline mismatch at one end, possibly a read error. The chain uses TRBV5-1 and TRBJ2-3; the D call may be TRBD1 or TRBD2 (5 bases each). Germline V gives CDR1 SGHRS, CDR2 YFSETQ. This CDR3 is built from 9 residues. CDR3: CASPPGGCF. The CDR3 nucleotides are TGCGCCAGCCCCCCTGGGGGTTGTTTT.

V is TRBV15 and J is TRBJ2-7, with D unresolved. V was cut by 0 bases and J by 0 bases, with 12 bases left in between. The CDR3 length is 16 residues. Germline V gene data show CDR1 as LNHNV and CDR2 as YYDKDF (reference sequence). The CDR3 loop reads CATSREGLMASYEQYF. The CDR3 DNA is TGTGCCACCAGCAGAGAGGGCTTAATGGCCTCCTACGAGCAGTACTTC.

This clone was found once. This rearrangement joins TRBV6-1 to TRBJ1-4, with 10 bases fitting TRBD1. The CDR3 has 13 amino acids. V dropped 6 bases and J dropped 13; count of bases not matched to a gene: 8. Germline V gene lookup returns CDR1 MNHNS and CDR2 SASEGT. Here the CDR3 reads CASRDRGVKGLFF. The CDR3 DNA follows: TGTGCCAGCAGGGACAGGGGGGTGAAGGGACTGTTTTTT.

V gene TRBV7-2 combines with J gene TRBJ1-5; the D is unclear. From germline, CDR1 is SGHTA and CDR2 FQGNSA. V lost 1 base, J lost 1 base, and 11 bases lay in between. The CDR3 has 16 amino acids. CDR3 sequence reads: CASSLVPGTSNQPQHF. The CDR3 region has the DNA TGTGCCAGCAGCTTAGTGCCGGGAACAAGCAATCAGCCCCAGCATTTT.

The rearrangement links TRBV18 to TRBJ1-1, with a weak D call TRBD1 (5 bases). Germline V gene sequence: CDR1 KGHSH, CDR2 LQKENI. CDR3 length equals 14 residues. Trimming stripped 5 bases from V and 0 bases from J, with 10 bases between. The CDR3 DNA follows: TGTGCCAGCTCAATGGGGGAGCTGAACACTGAAGCTTTCTTT. The encoded protein is CASSMGELNTEAFF.

This sequence joins TRBV15 and TRBJ2-3; tentative D call: TRBD2 (7 bases). The CDR3 covers 16 residues. Germline V gene lookup returns CDR1 LNHNV and CDR2 YYDKDF (reference sequence). V lost 2 bases, J lost 4 bases, and 16 bases lay in between. In DNA form, the CDR3 reads TGTGCCACCAGCAGATTGGGGGGGCGCGGCGCAGATACGCAGTATTTT. Protein sequence: CATSRLGGRGADTQYF.

The V gene is TRBV28, the J gene TRBJ1-4; perhaps TRBD1 as D (5 bases). The germline V gene has CDR1 MDHEN and CDR2 SYDVKM. The CDR3 totals 17 residues. V was trimmed by 4 bases and J by 4 bases, leaving 19 bases between them. The CDR3 DNA is TGTGCCAGCAGTTGGGGGGATACCGGGGCCGATAATGAAAAACTGTTTTTT. Translated, it gives CASSWGDTGADNEKLFF.

The sample holds a few counts of this clone. This chain uses TRBV4-2 with TRBJ2-3, with 8 bases that match TRBD1. CDR3 length equals 15 residues. After removal of 1 base from V and 2 bases from J, the junction contained 2 bases not matched to a gene. The germline V gene encodes CDR1 LGHNA and CDR2 YNFKEQ. CDR3 sequence (DNA): TGTGCCAGCAGCCAAGGGACAGGGCACACAGATACGCAGTATTTT. This codes for CASSQGTGHTDTQYF.

The chain couples TRBV7-2 to TRBJ2-3; TRBD2 aligns across 7 bases. The V gene's germline CDR1 is SGHTA and CDR2 FQGNSA. CDR3 length: 16 amino acids. The ends lost 3 bases at V and 0 bases at J; junction bases unmatched: 6. The CDR3 nucleotides are TGTGCCAGCAGCTTCTTGCGGGGGATGAGCACAGATACGCAGTATTTT. The encoded protein is CASSFLRGMSTDTQYF.

This chain uses TRBV28 with TRBJ2-7, with 7 positions matching TRBD2. Germline V gene data show CDR1 as MDHEN and CDR2 as SYDVKM. The CDR3 loop spans 14 amino acids. V shed 5 bases and J 4 bases; nucleotides not matched to a gene: 8. CDR3 region: CASSVGRGPYEQYF. The CDR3 coding sequence is TGTGCCAGCAGTGTGGGGAGGGGTCCTTACGAGCAGTACTTC. The full variable domain, in which reference TRBV28 and TRBJ2-7 provide the parts outside the CDR3, is DVKVTQSSRYLVKRTGEKVFLECVQDMDHENMFWYRQDPGLGLRLIYFSYDVKMKEKGDIPEGYSVSREKKERFSLILESASTNQTSMYLCASSVGRGPYEQYFGPGTRLTVT.

J is TRBJ1-2 and V is TRBV5-1; 12 positions agree with TRBD1. The CDR3 totals 15 residues. The V segment lost 4 bases and the J segment 4 bases; nucleotides outside the gene matches: 5. Germline CDR1 and CDR2: SGHRS and YFSETQ. In DNA, the CDR3 is TGCGCCAGCAGCACCGGGACAGGGGGCATCTATGGCTACACCTTC. Protein: CASSTGTGGIYGYTF.

V is TRBV27 and J is TRBJ2-7, with a tentative D call TRBD1 (5 bases). Germline lookup yields CDR1 MNHEY and CDR2 SMNVEV (reference sequence). This CDR3 region has 18 residues. V lost 1 base, J lost 2 bases, and 21 bases lay in between. CDR3 sequence reads: CASSLLGNQGFTPYEQYF. CDR3 in DNA: TGTGCCAGCAGTTTATTGGGGAATCAGGGTTTTACACCCTACGAGCAGTACTTC.

The sample holds one count of this clone. The chain couples TRBV5-1 to TRBJ2-1; 11 bases match TRBD1. The V segment lost 4 bases and the J segment 7 bases; nucleotides outside the gene matches: 10. This CDR3 is built from 16 residues. From germline, CDR1 is SGHRS and CDR2 YFSETQ. The CDR3 here is CASSPETGTGGNEQFF. In DNA form, the CDR3 reads TGCGCCAGCAGCCCGGAAACCGGGACAGGGGGAAATGAGCAGTTCTTC.